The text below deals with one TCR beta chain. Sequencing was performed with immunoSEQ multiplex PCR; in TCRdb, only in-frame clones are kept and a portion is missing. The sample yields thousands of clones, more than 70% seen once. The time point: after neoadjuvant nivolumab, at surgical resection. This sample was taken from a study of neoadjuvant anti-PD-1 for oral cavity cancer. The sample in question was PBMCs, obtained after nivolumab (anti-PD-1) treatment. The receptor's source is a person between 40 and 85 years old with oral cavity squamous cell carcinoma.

In DNA form, the CDR3 reads TGCAGCGTCGCCGCGGAAGGGACAGGGGGAGGCTACACCTTC. It yields the protein CSVAAEGTGGGYTF. The chain combines TRBV29-1 with TRBJ1-2; TRBD1 aligns across 11 bases. This CDR3 contains 14 residues. Trimming took 6 bases from V and 8 from J; bases not matched to a gene: 11. Germline values: CDR1 SQVTM, CDR2 ANQGSEA.